The clone carrying this TCR beta chain was counted many times. The data derive from a study of blood T cells in healthy people across ages. A sample-barcoded 5' primer and a J-beta primer mix were used in a second PCR of roughly 6 to 11 cycles. TCRdb independently ran MiXCR on the 5' RACE reads; one entry per CDR3 protein. The sample lists hundreds of thousands of distinct CDR3 sequences; 25% to 35% were seen once. V was pared by 4 bases and J by 2 bases, with 15 bases between. CDR3 length: 15 amino acids. The germline V gene encodes CDR1 MDHEN and CDR2 SYDVKM. The sample comprised blood. The TCR was taken from an elderly woman in good health. The chain carries TRBV28 and TRBJ2-7, with D possibly being TRBD1 or TRBD2 (5 bases each). The CDR3 region is CASSSPGTSTYEQYF. The CDR3 DNA sequence: TGTGCCAGCAGTTCCCCCGGGACGTCGACCTACGAGCAGTACTTC.